This T cell receptor (beta chain) was obtained from a study of blood T cell repertoires in COVID-19. The table came from immunoSEQ multiplex PCR; TCRdb's copy has only in-frame clones and leaves some out. Found here are some 65,000 clones, less than 95% of them singletons; the top ten hold 0.52%. The material sequenced was peripheral blood. This clonotype originated in a man over 45 with COVID-19, enrolled during active disease.

CDR3 sequence (DNA): TGCGCCAGCAGCTTGGCCGGAGGGACAGGTTTGAACGGGGAGCTGTTTTTT. Amino acid sequence: CASSLAGGTGLNGELFF. This chain uses TRBV5-1 with TRBJ2-2; TRBD1 matches 8 bases. The CDR3 runs 17 residues. Germline CDR1 SGHRS, CDR2 YFSETQ. With 0 bases clipped from V and 7 bases from J, the junction kept 11 bases outside the gene matches.